This T cell receptor (beta chain) was profiled in a study of blood T cells in healthy people across ages. PCR was performed a second time for roughly 6 to 12 cycles using a sample-barcoded 5' primer and a J-beta primer mix. Every single cDNA molecule received a tag from a template-switch adaptor with 12 random nucleotides. MiXCR, run by TCRdb on the 5' RACE reads, gives a single entry per CDR3 protein. The sample has 1.5 million to 2 million distinct CDR3 sequences, about two fifths seen once; the top ten hold more than 20%. Study-level findings and limits: Higher naive T cell percentage went strongly together with higher TCR beta diversity. Compared with aged donors, long-lived donors showed fewer expanded clones, suggesting selection.

This clonotype was counted between two and nine times. The antigen remains unidentified. Germline V gene sequence: CDR1 DFQATT, CDR2 SNEGSKA (reference sequence). The CDR3 totals 13 residues. The V gene end was trimmed by 6 bases and the J gene end by 4 bases; junction bases not matched to a gene: 9. The chain employs TRBV20-1 and TRBJ2-7; 7 nucleotides agree with TRBD1. This sequence was found in a human donor in good health. Sequencing used blood. In DNA form, the CDR3 reads TGCAGTGCCGAGCCAGACAGGGTTTACGAGCAGTACTTC. Encoded protein: CSAEPDRVYEQYF.